Presented here are 22 T cell receptor beta chains from one specimen sequenced in a study of early T cells in non-severe SARS-CoV-2 infection. In TCRdb, the 5' RACE reads were re-called with MiXCR into one record per CDR3 protein. The sample lists approximately 120,000 distinct CDR3 sequences; 15% were seen once. Sample: whole blood. The receptors stem from an adult who was a healthcare worker with PCR-confirmed SARS-CoV-2 infection or an uninfected control (not recorded which).

In this sample, this clonotype turned up a few times. This chain joins TRBV20-1 and TRBJ2-3; D tentatively reads TRBD1 or TRBD2 (6 bases each). The CDR3 is 14 residues long. V was trimmed by 5 bases and J by 3 bases, leaving 15 bases between them. Per germline, CDR1 DFQATT and CDR2 SNEGSKA (reference sequence). The CDR3 bases are TGCAGTGCTTCTGGGGGGCCCACTACAGATACGCAGTATTTT. Encoded protein: CSASGGPTTDTQYF.

This clonotype was seen repeatedly, ten times or more. This sequence joins TRBV6-1 and TRBJ2-7; 7 bases line up with TRBD2. The CDR3 runs 16 residues. V lost 3 bases to trimming and J lost 0 bases; unmatched junction nucleotides: 8. In germline, CDR1 is MNHNS, CDR2 SASEGT. CDR3 amino acids: CASSDRDSGLSYEQYF. CDR3 coding DNA: TGTGCCAGCAGTGACCGGGATAGCGGGCTCTCCTACGAGCAGTACTTC.

J is TRBJ1-5 and V is TRBV20-1, with D perhaps TRBD1 (5 bases). The CDR3 is made up of 14 amino acids. V was shortened by 0 bases and J by 4 bases, with 10 bases between the two germline ends. Germline loops: CDR1 DFQATT, CDR2 SNEGSKA (reference sequence). The CDR3 region is CSAREGRVNQPQHF. The CDR3 DNA reads as TGCAGTGCTAGAGAAGGCAGGGTTAATCAGCCCCAGCATTTT.

This sequence joins TRBV5-1 and TRBJ1-2; D might be TRBD1 (5 bases). Germline V gives CDR1 SGHRS, CDR2 YFSETQ. Between the trimmed V and J ends, which lost 0 bases and 2 bases, there was a span of 11 bases. The CDR3 contains 15 residues. The CDR3 sequence is CASSLGGLANYGYTF. The DNA of the CDR3 is TGCGCCAGCAGCTTGGGGGGCCTGGCAAACTATGGCTACACCTTC.

This sequence joins TRBV29-1 and TRBJ2-7, with 14 bases aligning to TRBD2. This CDR3 is built from 14 residues. The junction had 7 bases not matched to a gene; V was cut back by 5 bases and J by 7 bases. Germline V CDR1 and CDR2: SQVTM, ANQGSEA. CDR3 sequence: CSVPGTSGGGEQYF. The CDR3, as DNA: TGCAGCGTTCCCGGGACTAGCGGGGGAGGTGAGCAGTACTTC.

V is TRBV4-1 and J is TRBJ2-3, with a possible D match to TRBD1 (5 bases). Germline V gene lookup returns CDR1 MGHRA and CDR2 YSYEKL. V lost 3 bases and J lost 0, with 16 bases in between. CDR3 length: 17 residues. The CDR3 loop is CASSQNSFRASTDTQYF. CDR3 coding DNA: TGCGCCAGCAGCCAGAATTCCTTCAGGGCCAGCACAGATACGCAGTATTTT.

Only a few counts were recorded for this clonotype. The genes are TRBV19 and TRBJ2-3; 9 bases map to TRBD1. Per the germline V gene, CDR1 is LNHDA and CDR2 is SQIVND (reference sequence). With V trimmed by 3 bases and J by 2 bases, 6 bases remained unmatched. The CDR3 is made up of 16 amino acids. The CDR3 loop reads CASSINRGRDTDTQYF. The CDR3 coding sequence is TGTGCCAGTAGTATCAACAGGGGGCGCGACACAGATACGCAGTATTTT.

The chain couples TRBV6-2 or TRBV6-3 to TRBJ1-3; D is possibly TRBD1 (5 bases). The CDR3 loop spans 16 amino acids. The germline V and J ends were trimmed by 7 bases and 0 bases, with 16 bases remaining between them. The germline CDR1 and CDR2 sequences are MNHEY and SVGEGT. CDR3 residues: CASTNGGHSSGNTIYF. CDR3 bases: TGTGCCAGCACGAACGGAGGACATTCCTCTGGAAACACCATATATTTT.

This chain's CDR3 is CASSGGQGGLREKLFF. CDR3 nucleotide sequence: TGTGCCAGCAGCGGGGGACAGGGAGGACTCCGGGAAAAACTGTTTTTT. This chain links TRBV5-5 with TRBJ1-4; TRBD1 aligns across 9 bases. The CDR3 extends over 16 amino acids. Per germline, CDR1 SGHKS and CDR2 YYEKEE (reference sequence). The V segment lost 4 bases and the J segment 8 bases; nucleotides outside the gene matches: 12.

This clonotype was recorded a few times. The rearrangement links TRBV27 to TRBJ2-1; D may be TRBD1 (5 bases). This CDR3 contains 14 residues. Trimming took off 2 bases at V and 5 bases at J, with 10 bases between the two ends. Germline V gene data show CDR1 as MNHEY and CDR2 as SMNVEV (reference sequence). The CDR3 loop is CASSLRGLDNEQFF. In DNA, the CDR3 is TGTGCCAGCAGTTTAAGGGGCTTGGACAATGAGCAGTTCTTC.

The chain is built from TRBV2 and TRBJ2-4, with D perhaps matching TRBD1 (5 bases). The V gene lost 11 bases and the J gene lost 0 bases, with 11 bases spanning the gap. This CDR3 is 13 amino acids long. In germline, CDR1 is SNHLY, CDR2 FYNNEI. The chain's CDR3 is CAVKGLAKNIQYF. The CDR3 DNA reads as TGTGCCGTCAAGGGGTTAGCCAAAAACATTCAGTACTTC.

This clonotype was seen more than once but under ten times. The rearrangement joins TRBV24-1 to TRBJ2-1, with 8 nucleotides matching TRBD2. This CDR3 is 13 amino acids long. V gave up 10 bases and J gave up 7 bases; unmatched junction bases: 8. Germline V gene sequence: CDR1 KGHDR, CDR2 SFDVKD. In DNA, the CDR3 is TGTGCCACAGCCGGGGGGGTTTTAAATGAGCAGTTCTTC. It codes for CATAGGVLNEQFF.

Many counts were recorded for this clonotype. This chain uses TRBV20-1 with TRBJ1-1; D uncertain. The germline V gene encodes CDR1 DFQATT and CDR2 SNEGSKA (reference sequence). V was cut by 3 bases and J by 1 base, with 6 bases left in between. This CDR3 has 12 residues. CDR3 protein: CSARSGNTEAFF. The CDR3 bases are TGCAGTGCTAGGTCCGGGAACACTGAAGCTTTCTTT.

In its sample, this clonotype was seen a few times. V usage is TRBV5-1 and J usage is TRBJ1-2; no firm D call. The CDR3 runs 13 residues. V lost 3 bases and J 4 bases, leaving 10 bases between the germline ends. Per germline, CDR1 SGHRS and CDR2 YFSETQ. CDR3 bases: TGCGCCAGCAGCTCCTCAAGCGCCTATGGCTACACCTTC. Its translation: CASSSSSAYGYTF. Combining the CDR3 with reference TRBV5-1 and TRBJ1-2 gives the whole variable domain KAGVTQTPRYLIKTRGQQVTLSCSPISGHRSVSWYQQTPGQGLQFLFEYFSETQRNKGNFPGRFSGRQFSNSRSEMNVSTLELGDSALYLCASSSSSAYGYTFGSGTRLTVV.

This clonotype has only a few counts. The rearrangement uses TRBV15 and TRBJ2-7, with 10 bases identical to TRBD2. The V and J ends lost 1 base and 0 bases, in that order; junction bases with no gene match: 3. The CDR3 is 16 residues long. Germline V lookup: CDR1 LNHNV, CDR2 YYDKDF (reference sequence). For the CDR3, the DNA is TGTGCCACCAGCAGAGGACTAGCGGGTGACTCCTACGAGCAGTACTTC. This translates into CATSRGLAGDSYEQYF.

CDR3 sequence (DNA): TGTGCCAGCAGCTGGACAGGGAGCTACGAGCAGTACTTC. Encoded protein: CASSWTGSYEQYF. The chain combines TRBV7-9 with TRBJ2-7; 8 bases match TRBD1. Trimming cost V 4 bases and J 3 bases; bases outside gene matches: 2. The CDR3 loop spans 13 amino acids. Germline V gives CDR1 SEHNR, CDR2 FQNEAQ (reference sequence).

This clonotype was found many times. The rearrangement joins TRBV10-1 to TRBJ2-7; the D call may be TRBD1 or TRBD2 (5 bases each). The V gene's germline CDR1 is WNHNN and CDR2 SYGVQD (reference sequence). V was clipped by 4 bases and J by 2 bases, with 12 bases between them. This CDR3 has 14 amino acids. CDR3 loop: CASSGGTFPYEQYF. CDR3 nucleotide sequence: TGCGCCAGCAGTGGGGGGACCTTCCCCTACGAGCAGTACTTC.

The sample holds many counts of this clonotype. This rearrangement joins TRBV18 to TRBJ1-1; no clear D gene. V lost 6 bases, J lost 1 base, and 9 bases lay in between. CDR3 length: 13 residues. Germline values: CDR1 KGHSH, CDR2 LQKENI. The CDR3 sequence is CASSRSGNTEAFF. The CDR3 coding sequence is TGTGCCAGCTCCCGCTCCGGGAACACTGAAGCTTTCTTT.

The chain is built from TRBV27 and TRBJ1-3; D perhaps matches TRBD1 (5 bases). CDR3 length equals 15 residues. V dropped 9 bases and J dropped 1 base, with 16 bases sitting between them. Germline V gene data show CDR1 as MNHEY and CDR2 as SMNVEV (reference sequence). CDR3 in amino acids: CASSSAGFSGNTIYF. The CDR3 nucleotides are TGTGCCAGTTCATCCGCAGGGTTTTCTGGAAACACCATATATTTT.

This clonotype was observed a few times. The chain links TRBV18 to TRBJ1-4; D is unclear. Germline CDR1 is KGHSH and CDR2 is LQKENI. This CDR3 contains 13 residues. Trimming shortened V by 3 bases and J by 5 bases, and 7 bases separated the two germline ends. CDR3 sequence reads: CASSPGRNEKLFF. The CDR3, as DNA: TGTGCCAGCTCACCCGGGCGAAATGAAAAACTGTTTTTT.

The V gene is TRBV18, the J gene TRBJ1-1, with D perhaps matching TRBD1 (5 bases). This CDR3 is built from 15 residues. Per germline, CDR1 KGHSH and CDR2 LQKENI. The V and J ends lost 6 bases and 6 bases respectively, with 20 bases between them. CDR3 sequence reads: CASSPLSGGDAEAFF. DNA for the CDR3: TGTGCCAGCTCTCCGTTGAGTGGGGGGGACGCTGAAGCTTTCTTT.

This chain links TRBV19 with TRBJ1-2; D is possibly TRBD1 (5 bases). Per germline, CDR1 LNHDA and CDR2 SQIVND (reference sequence). The length of the CDR3 is 13 residues. In DNA, the CDR3 is TGTGCTGCTAAGGTCCAGGGTACTCGAAGCTACACCTTC. Amino acid sequence: CAAKVQGTRSYTF.